A selection of T cell receptor beta chains follows, all from one sample in a study of cytomegalovirus exposure and HLA in healthy donors. Assay used: immunoSEQ multiplex PCR; TCRdb lists only in-frame clones, some missing. The repertoire holds approximately 120,000 clones, with roughly 78% as singletons. The material sequenced was PBMCs. The origin of the receptors is a man between 25 and 39 years old in good health and CMV-seronegative. The CDR3 runs from the conserved cysteine through the conserved F or W. A D gene is named only where the DNA matches it firmly. A clone size is listed for some rows: how often the clone was seen (once, few, many), or a class if it is expanded.

TRBV2	-	15	TRBJ2-3	-	TGTGCCAGCAGCGTAAAGCTAGCGTACACAGATACGCAGTATTTT	CASSVKLAYTDTQYF
TRBV5-5	-	16	TRBJ2-7	TRBD1	TGTGCCAGCAGCGCCCAGGGGGTCCGGGTCGACTACGAGCAGTACTTC	CASSAQGVRVDYEQYF
TRBV7-3	-	13	TRBJ2-3	-	TGTGCCAGCAGCTTCGGGGTGTCAGATACGCAGTATTTT	CASSFGVSDTQYF
TRBV6-5	-	14	TRBJ2-7	-	TGTGCCAGCAGTTACTCTGGAGAGGTCGACGAGCAGTACTTC	CASSYSGEVDEQYF
TRBV7-2	once	15	TRBJ2-5	-	TGTGCCAGCAGCTCTACGGGACTCGGCCCGCAAACCCAGTACTTC	CASSSTGLGPQTQYF
TRBV30	few	13	TRBJ1-1	TRBD1	TGTGCCTGGAGTATAACAGGGGCGGGTGAAGCTTTCTTT	CAWSITGAGEAFF
TRBV14	-	14	TRBJ2-2	-	TGTGCCAGCAGCCAATTCCTGAACACCGGGGAGCTGTTTTTT	CASSQFLNTGELFF
TRBV19	few	13	TRBJ2-7	-	TGTGCCAGTAGTATTTCCCTTTTCTACGAGCAGTACTTC	CASSISLFYEQYF
TRBV9	once	13	TRBJ1-2	-	TGTGCCAGCAGCGTAAGGGGGAACTATGGCTACACCTTC	CASSVRGNYGYTF
TRBV9	-	15	TRBJ1-5	-	TGTGCCAGCAGCGTTGGAGGTAATAGCAATCAGCCCCAGCATTTT	CASSVGGNSNQPQHF
TRBV2	-	14	TRBJ1-4	TRBD1	TGTGCCAGCAGTTGGGGACAGGGTCCTGAAAAACTGTTTTTT	CASSWGQGPEKLFF
TRBV6-1	once	15	TRBJ2-7	TRBD2	TGTGCCAGCAGAATACTAGCGGGGGCCCTCTACGAGCAGTACTTC	CASRILAGALYEQYF
TRBV5-1	-	15	TRBJ2-3	TRBD2	TGCGCCAGCAGCTTGAAGGGGAGGGGAGCAGATACGCAGTATTTT	CASSLKGRGADTQYF
TRBV13	-	14	TRBJ1-4	TRBD1	TGTGCCAGCAGCCTCCGGGACAGGGATGAAAAACTGTTTTTT	CASSLRDRDEKLFF
TRBV29-1	-	16	TRBJ2-5	TRBD1	TGCAGCGTTGAGGGACAGGGGGAGGCTTTGGAGGAGACCCAGTACTTC	CSVEGQGEALEETQYF
TRBV13	-	15	TRBJ2-2	-	TGTGCCAGCAGCTTAGAACTAGCCGGTGCCGGGGAGCTGTTTTTT	CASSLELAGAGELFF
TRBV28	-	13	TRBJ2-2	-	TGTGCCATCCTACGTACGAACACCGGGGAGCTGTTTTTT	CAILRTNTGELFF
TRBV28	-	17	TRBJ2-5	TRBD2	TGTGCCAGCATCAAGGGGGGGAGCGGGGGCTTCCAAGAGACCCAGTACTTC	CASIKGGSGGFQETQYF
TRBV5-1	-	16	TRBJ2-7	TRBD1	TGCGCCAGCAGCTTGGCCTCAAGTGACAGGGGCCACGAGCAGTACTTC	CASSLASSDRGHEQYF
TRBV5-4	-	14	TRBJ1-1	-	TGTGCCAGCAGCACCGGACAGACAAACACTGAAGCTTTCTTT	CASSTGQTNTEAFF
TRBV27	-	17	TRBJ2-7	TRBD2	TGTGCCAGCAGTTTACTAGCGGGGGGGCCTTTGGGTTACGAGCAGTACTTC	CASSLLAGGPLGYEQYF
TRBV2	-	13	TRBJ1-4	-	TGTGCCAGCCGGACAGAGATAAATGAAAAACTGTTTTTT	CASRTEINEKLFF
TRBV7-9	-	15	TRBJ1-4	-	TGTGCCAGCAGCTTCTCATCAGGGGTAAATGAAAAACTGTTTTTT	CASSFSSGVNEKLFF
TRBV7-2	-	15	TRBJ1-4	-	TGTGCCAGCAGCTCCCTCGGGGTCCGGGGTGAAAAACTGTTTTTT	CASSSLGVRGEKLFF
TRBV2	-	14	TRBJ1-1	-	TGTGCCAGCAGTAAAGGCTATTTGAACACTGAAGCTTTCTTT	CASSKGYLNTEAFF
TRBV6-1	once	17	TRBJ2-2	TRBD1	TGTGCCAGCAGTGAGATCTTTGACAGGGGGCAAACCGGGGAGCTGTTTTTT	CASSEIFDRGQTGELFF
TRBV6-5	few	15	TRBJ2-2	-	TGTGCCAGCAGTTACTCGAAGTTTAGCACCGGGGAGCTGTTTTTT	CASSYSKFSTGELFF
TRBV6-6	-	13	TRBJ1-4	-	TGTGCCAGCAGTCTCACAGTTGATGAAAAACTGTTTTTT	CASSLTVDEKLFF
TRBV11-2	few	14	TRBJ2-7	TRBD1	TGTGCCAGCAGCTTAGGAGGGACAGTCTACGAGCAGTACTTC	CASSLGGTVYEQYF
TRBV2	few	15	TRBJ2-2	TRBD2	TGTGCCAGCGGAGTCAGGACTAGCGAACCCGGGGAGCTGTTTTTT	CASGVRTSEPGELFF
TRBV4-1	-	15	TRBJ1-5	-	TGCGCCAGCAGCCTTGACACAAACAACAATCAGCCCCAGCATTTT	CASSLDTNNNQPQHF
TRBV5-1	-	14	TRBJ2-7	TRBD1	TGCGCCAGCAAGGGACAGGGGATGTCCTACGAGCAGTACTTC	CASKGQGMSYEQYF
TRBV18	-	15	TRBJ1-2	-	TGTGCCAGCTCACCACCTCTCGGGGTCAACTATGGCTACACCTTC	CASSPPLGVNYGYTF
TRBV27	-	15	TRBJ1-1	TRBD1	TGTGCCAGCAGCCTTAGTAGACAGGGGGCTGTCGGAGCTTTCTTT	CASSLSRQGAVGAFF
TRBV6-1	-	15	TRBJ2-3	-	TGTGCCAGCATCACGGTATCGGAGGGAACAGATACGCAGTATTTT	CASITVSEGTDTQYF
TRBV25-1	-	17	TRBJ2-5	-	TGTGCCAGCAGTGAAATAAGGGACATCCATCCAAGAGAGACCCAGTACTTC	CASSEIRDIHPRETQYF
TRBV11-2	few	16	TRBJ2-3	TRBD2	TGTGCCAGCAGCTTAGATTCGGGACTAGCCTTTCGGACGCAGTATTTT	CASSLDSGLAFRTQYF
TRBV14	-	13	TRBJ2-6	-	TGTGCCAGCAGCCAAGCCAGGGCCAACGTCCTGACTTTC	CASSQARANVLTF
TRBV6-5	-	14	TRBJ2-1	-	TGTGCCAGCAGTTACGGGGCAAGTTACAATGAGCAGTTCTTC	CASSYGASYNEQFF
TRBV5-6	-	15	TRBJ1-1	-	TGTGCCAGCAGCTTTTCGATTCGGTCGAACACTGAAGCTTTCTTT	CASSFSIRSNTEAFF
TRBV13	-	16	TRBJ2-5	TRBD2	TGTGCCAGCAGCTTAGAGACTAGCGGGGGGGAAGAGACCCAGTACTTC	CASSLETSGGEETQYF
TRBV5-1	few	18	TRBJ1-3	TRBD1	TGCGCCAGCAGCTTGGTGGAGTGGACAGGGGAATCCGGAAACACCATATATTTT	CASSLVEWTGESGNTIYF
TRBV28	-	15	TRBJ1-3	-	TGTGCCAGCAGTTTAATCGGGGGATCTGGAAACACCATATATTTT	CASSLIGGSGNTIYF
TRBV13	once	14	TRBJ1-6	-	TGTGCCAGCAGCTTACAGGGGTATAATTCACCCCTCCACTTT	CASSLQGYNSPLHF
TRBV7-2	few	14	TRBJ2-7	TRBD2	TGTGCCAGCAGCTCCCAGCGGGGGGTAAGCGAGCAGTACTTC	CASSSQRGVSEQYF
TRBV6-4	-	16	TRBJ1-2	-	TGTGCCAGCAGTGACTCGTATCGCGAATTTAGTGGTGGCTACACCTTC	CASSDSYREFSGGYTF
TRBV9	-	13	TRBJ1-1	-	TGTGCCAGCAGCGCGGGACAGAACACTGAAGCTTTCTTT	CASSAGQNTEAFF
TRBV7-9	-	14	TRBJ1-1	-	TGTGCCAGCAGCCGGGACACCCTTGACACTGAAGCTTTCTTT	CASSRDTLDTEAFF
TRBV5-1	-	14	TRBJ1-2	-	TGCGCCAGCAGCGAGGAGGGGTTTGGGTATGGCTACACCTTC	CASSEEGFGYGYTF
TRBV7-2	once	14	TRBJ2-7	-	TGTGCCAGCAGCTTCAAGTCGGTACACTACGAGCAGTACTTC	CASSFKSVHYEQYF
TRBV5-1	-	16	TRBJ1-1	TRBD1	TGCGCCAGCAGCTTGGGTTCACAGGGGGCCGGCACTGAAGCTTTCTTT	CASSLGSQGAGTEAFF
TRBV4-3	-	15	TRBJ2-3	-	TGCGCCAGCAGCCAAGACAGGGCAGGCACAGATACGCAGTATTTT	CASSQDRAGTDTQYF
TRBV6-1	once	13	TRBJ2-3	-	TGTGCCAGCAGGCCGGGGATCACAGATACGCAGTATTTT	CASRPGITDTQYF
TRBV6-4	once	15	TRBJ1-6	TRBD1	TGTACCAGCAGTGACTCAGGGGGCATGGATTCACCCCTCCACTTT	CTSSDSGGMDSPLHF
TRBV30	-	12	TRBJ1-1	-	TGTGCCTGGATGGGCAGGTCGAGTAGGGCTTTCTTT	CAWMGRSSRAFF
TRBV19	-	13	TRBJ1-1	-	TGTGCCAGTAGTATTAAGGCCGGGACTGAAGCTTTCTTT	CASSIKAGTEAFF
TRBV18	-	16	TRBJ2-3	-	TGTGCCAGCTCACCGCAGGGCGGTATGAGCACAGATACGCAGTATTTT	CASSPQGGMSTDTQYF
TRBV7-3	-	13	TRBJ2-1	-	TGTGCCAGTTCGCGGGATACCCACAATGAGCAGTTCTTC	CASSRDTHNEQFF
TRBV6-4	-	13	TRBJ1-2	TRBD1	TGTGCCAGCAGGAGGACAGGGACAAATGGCTACACCTTC	CASRRTGTNGYTF